This T cell receptor (beta chain) was sequenced during a study of glioma-infiltrating T cells. Losses at the gene ends were 4 bases for V and 9 bases for J; bases not matched to a gene: 15. Looked up from germline, CDR1 is MNHEY and CDR2 is SVGEGT. This CDR3 comprises 16 residues. Broader study findings: Only very few CDR3 sequences appeared in both tissue and blood. Above-expected tissue-blood divergence occurred in all gliomas, most in low-grade ones.

This clonotype was counted ten times or more. As yet, its antigen is unknown. The iRepertoire nested amplicon-rescue multiplex PCR amplified TCR alpha and beta CDR3s from RNA. Input was roughly 100-450 ng of tissue mRNA or PBMC total RNA. TCRdb used MiXCR to reprocess the multiplex PCR reads, holding one entry per CDR3 protein. The sample includes around 93,000 distinct CDR3 sequences, roughly 37% seen only once; the top ten take 30% to 40%. This TCR was sampled from a human donor with low-grade glioma or glioblastoma, undergoing nonglioma brain surgery, or in good health (not recorded which). The chain employs TRBV6-2 or TRBV6-3 and TRBJ2-1; TRBD2 matches at 7 bases. Sample: glioma tissue, nonneoplastic brain tissue, or PBMCs (not recorded which). CDR3 coding DNA: TGTGCCAGCAGTTCCGTTACTTGGCGGGAGCCAGGTGAGCAGTTCTTC. Translation: CASSSVTWREPGEQFF.